The sample holds many counts of the clone carrying this TCR beta chain. The data are from a study of CD8+CD57+ T cells in acquired aplastic anemia. About the research overall: Sorted CD4+ and CD8+ cell DNA averaged about 3 ug.

TCR beta VDJ and CDR3 were profiled, and genomic DNA was the template. In TCRdb, the reads were re-called with MiXCR into one record per CDR3 protein. The sample contains some 210,000 distinct CDR3 sequences, around 63% of which appear only once. The germline V gene encodes CDR1 MNHEY and CDR2 SVGAGI. There are 14 residues in the CDR3. Trimming removed 6 bases at V and 0 bases at J, with 12 bases between. Sequenced sample: sorted CD4+, CD8+, or CD8+CD57+ T cells (not recorded which) from PBMCs. The chain carries TRBV6-5 and TRBJ2-7; maybe TRBD1 (6 bases). This sequence was found in a human donor in good health. CDR3 residues: CASSLTGLSYEQYF. The DNA for the CDR3 is TGTGCCAGCAGCCTTACAGGGCTCTCCTACGAGCAGTACTTC.